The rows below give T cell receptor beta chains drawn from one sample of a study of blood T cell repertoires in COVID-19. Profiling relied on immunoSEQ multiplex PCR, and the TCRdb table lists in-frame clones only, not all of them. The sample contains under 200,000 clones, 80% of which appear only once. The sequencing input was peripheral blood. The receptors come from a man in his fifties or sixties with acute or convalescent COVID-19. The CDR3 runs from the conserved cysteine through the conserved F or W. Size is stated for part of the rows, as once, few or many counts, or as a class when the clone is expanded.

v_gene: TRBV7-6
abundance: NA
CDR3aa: CASSPRRTGANVLTF

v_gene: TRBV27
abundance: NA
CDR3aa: CASSLSQGLYEQFF

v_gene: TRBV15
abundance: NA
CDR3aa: CATSPQGNGELFF

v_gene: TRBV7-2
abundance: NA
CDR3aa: CASSSRLAPTYEQYF

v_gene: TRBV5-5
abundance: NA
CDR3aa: CASSLLQLGPVGNTIYF

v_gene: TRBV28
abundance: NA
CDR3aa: CASSTNTGNYGYTF

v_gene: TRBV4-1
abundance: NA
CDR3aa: CASSSGQGVGGELFF

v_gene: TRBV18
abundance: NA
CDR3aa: CASSPESGRIYNEQFF

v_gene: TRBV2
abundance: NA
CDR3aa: CASRRAGGSTDTQYF

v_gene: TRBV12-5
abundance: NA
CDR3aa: CASGTPAGTSSYNEQFF

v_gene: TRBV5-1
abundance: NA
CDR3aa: CASGQGHRVAQYF

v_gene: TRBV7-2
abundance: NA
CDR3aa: CASSADRGNNSPLHF

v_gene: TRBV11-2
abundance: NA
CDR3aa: CASSLWAGANTEAFF

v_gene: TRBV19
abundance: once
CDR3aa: CASRRAGPSYEQYF

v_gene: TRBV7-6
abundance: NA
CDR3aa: CASSLGQNTEAFF

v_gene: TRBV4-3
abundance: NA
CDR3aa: CASSQENLRNRLRGYGYTF

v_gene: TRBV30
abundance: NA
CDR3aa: CAWSAQSNQPQHF

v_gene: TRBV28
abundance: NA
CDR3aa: CASSLPIQGQKLFF

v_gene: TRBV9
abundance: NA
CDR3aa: CASSNGGARGIGELFF

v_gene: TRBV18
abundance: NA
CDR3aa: CASSPESTASGNTIYF

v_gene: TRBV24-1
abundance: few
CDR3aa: CATSDAGTGVTGELFF

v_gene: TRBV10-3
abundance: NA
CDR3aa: CAIRADYSNQPQHF

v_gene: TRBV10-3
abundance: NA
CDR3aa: CAISESTGSYYGYTF

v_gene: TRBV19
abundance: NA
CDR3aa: CASSPRSAKAFF

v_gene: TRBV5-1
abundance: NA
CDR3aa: CASSFSGEGTDTQYF

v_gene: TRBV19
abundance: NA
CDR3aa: CASSIGTLNTEAFF

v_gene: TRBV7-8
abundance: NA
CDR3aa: CASSFGGGGSYNEQFF

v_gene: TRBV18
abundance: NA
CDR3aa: CASSPPSDTQYF

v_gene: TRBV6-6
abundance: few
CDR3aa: CASTSFSGGELFF

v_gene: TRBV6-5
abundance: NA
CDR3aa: CASSGQNYNYGYTF

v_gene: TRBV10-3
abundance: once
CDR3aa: CAISESRGISDTQYF

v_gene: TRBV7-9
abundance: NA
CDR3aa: CASSLAAEYNEQFF

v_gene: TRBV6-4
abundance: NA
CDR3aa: CASSDLRYSNQPQHF

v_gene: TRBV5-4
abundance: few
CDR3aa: CASSSRLAGDTGELFF

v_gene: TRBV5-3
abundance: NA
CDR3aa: CARKQRNIQYF

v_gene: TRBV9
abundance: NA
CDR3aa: CASSVIGTAGEQYF

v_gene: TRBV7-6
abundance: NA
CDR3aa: CASSSTRDQPQHF

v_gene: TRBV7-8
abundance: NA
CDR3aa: CASSPTGQSYGYTF

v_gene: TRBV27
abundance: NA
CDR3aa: CASSDGTPYYEQYF

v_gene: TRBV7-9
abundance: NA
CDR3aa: CASSLGTGVHNEQFF

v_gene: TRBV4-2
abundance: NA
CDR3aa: CASSQDVTRVNEKLFF

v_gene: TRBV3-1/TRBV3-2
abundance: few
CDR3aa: CASSQEGTGGRGGYTF

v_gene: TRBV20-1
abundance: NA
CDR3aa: CSAESLTGERF

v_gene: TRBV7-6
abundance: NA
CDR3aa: CASSSREDQPQHF

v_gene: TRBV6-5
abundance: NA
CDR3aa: CASSITGGGGYGYTF

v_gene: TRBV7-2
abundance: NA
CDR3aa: CASSTTGGAETQYF

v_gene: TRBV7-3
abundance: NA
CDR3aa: CASSLDINNGYTF